The rows below give T cell receptor beta chains drawn from one sample of a study of blood T cell repertoires in COVID-19. Assay: immunoSEQ multiplex PCR; the TCRdb copy retains only in-frame clones and omits some. The data hold roughly 150,000 clones, with roughly 84% observed a single time. Material: peripheral blood. These receptors originate from a woman aged 45-65 years with acute or convalescent COVID-19. Both conserved end residues are part of each CDR3. D genes are given only for firm matches. Some rows have no size entry. The others give once, few or many, or a class for an expanded clone.

TRBJ2-7,NA,NA,TRBV11-2,CASSPGALSIEQYF,TGTGCCAGCAGCCCTGGAGCTCTCTCTATCGAGCAGTACTTC
TRBJ2-3,NA,NA,TRBV5-1,CASSPVWSTDTQYF,TGCGCCAGCAGTCCGGTTTGGAGCACAGATACGCAGTATTTT
TRBJ2-1,NA,TRBD2,TRBV19,CASKRGDAANEQFF,TGTGCCAGTAAACGGGGGGATGCCGCCAATGAGCAGTTCTTC
TRBJ1-2,NA,NA,TRBV5-1,CASSPRTTNYGYTF,TGCGCCAGCAGCCCCAGGACAACTAACTATGGCTACACCTTC
TRBJ2-2,NA,TRBD2,TRBV3-1/TRBV3-2,CASSVIAGKGDTGELFF,TGTGCCAGCAGCGTGATAGCGGGAAAGGGTGACACCGGGGAGCTGTTTTTT
TRBJ1-1,NA,NA,TRBV6-5,CASSSTGYGDEAFF,TGTGCCAGCAGTTCAACAGGGTACGGGGATGAAGCTTTCTTT
TRBJ1-4,medium-sized,NA,TRBV21-1,CASSKTAAGNEKLFF,TGTGCCAGCAGCAAAACCGCCGCAGGAAATGAAAAACTGTTTTTT
TRBJ1-1,NA,NA,TRBV5-8,CASSVGGHTEAFF,TGTGCCAGCAGCGTCGGGGGACACACTGAAGCTTTCTTT
TRBJ1-5,NA,TRBD1,TRBV27,CASNGDRGLGQPQHF,TGTGCCAGCAATGGGGACAGGGGGCTGGGACAGCCCCAGCATTTT
TRBJ1-2,NA,NA,TRBV28,CASSPTTGLGRGYTF,TGTGCCAGCAGTCCAACAACAGGGTTGGGACGTGGCTACACCTTC
TRBJ1-5,NA,TRBD1,TRBV6-1,CASSEWTGYSNQPQHF,TGTGCCAGCAGTGAATGGACAGGTTATAGCAATCAGCCCCAGCATTTT
TRBJ2-2,NA,NA,TRBV5-1,CASSLLPSNTGELFF,TGCGCCAGCAGCTTGCTTCCGTCGAACACCGGGGAGCTGTTTTTT
TRBJ1-2,NA,NA,TRBV9,CASSVPSLGGKDYGYTF,TGTGCCAGCAGCGTTCCCTCCTTGGGGGGAAAGGACTATGGCTACACCTTC
TRBJ1-5,NA,TRBD1,TRBV23-1,CASSQSSGQGRIGNQPQHF,TGCGCCAGCAGTCAATCTTCGGGACAGGGGAGGATAGGCAATCAGCCCCAGCATTTT
TRBJ1-2,NA,TRBD1,TRBV27,CASIPPRDRGDDGYGYTF,TGTGCCAGCATCCCCCCCCGGGACAGGGGAGACGATGGCTATGGCTACACCTTC